Below, 21 T cell receptor beta chains from the same sample are listed, as sequenced in a study of Graves' ophthalmopathy and Graves' hyperthyroidism. Amplification from RNA transcripts yielded the TCR beta CDR3 regions. First-round RT-PCR used HTBI primers; second-round multiplex PCR followed. TCRdb re-derived calls from the multiplex PCR reads in MiXCR, one entry per CDR3 protein. The table shows roughly 500,000 distinct CDR3 sequences, with over 13% occurring only once. Sequencing used blood. Source of these receptors: a woman aged 25 to 39 with Graves' ophthalmopathy.

This clonotype showed up many times. The CDR3, as DNA: TGTGCCAGCAGCTCAGGGGGTTCAATCTACGAGCAGTACTTC. Translation gives CASSSGGSIYEQYF. This sequence joins TRBV6-1 and TRBJ2-7, with 7 positions matching TRBD1. Germline trimming cut 6 bases from V and 3 bases from J; bases unmatched to any gene: 8. The CDR3 sequence is 14 residues long. Germline lookup yields CDR1 MNHNS and CDR2 SASEGT.

Note on this clonotype: This may come from a read error, since a much larger clone is one base off. The V gene is TRBV28, the J gene TRBJ1-6, with D possibly matching TRBD1 (5 bases). Germline assignment: CDR1 MDHEN and CDR2 SYDVKM. The CDR3 consists of 14 residues. The CDR3 here is CSSSLWPGRLPLHF. The CDR3 DNA reads as TGTTCCAGCAGTTTATGGCCAGGGAGGTTGCCCCTCCACTTT.

The rearrangement joins TRBV27 to TRBJ2-5; 7 bases match TRBD2. Trimming cost V 5 bases and J 5 bases; bases outside gene matches: 5. This CDR3 region has 13 residues. The germline CDR1 and CDR2 sequences are MNHEY and SMNVEV (reference sequence). The CDR3 nucleotides read TGTGCCAGCAGTACGGGACTAAAGGAGACCCAGTACTTC. Protein sequence: CASSTGLKETQYF.

This clonotype was found many times. The V and J genes are TRBV6-1 and TRBJ1-1; D not certain. The CDR3 contains 13 residues. The V gene lost 7 bases and the J gene lost 2 bases, with 11 bases spanning the gap. Germline V gives CDR1 MNHNS, CDR2 SASEGT. The DNA for the CDR3 is TGTGCCAGCAAGGTCAGCTTAAACACTGAAGCTTTCTTT. Translated: CASKVSLNTEAFF.

Many counts were recorded for this clonotype. V and J are TRBV10-3 and TRBJ2-7; no clear D. The CDR3 is made up of 14 amino acids. Germline lookup yields CDR1 ENHRY and CDR2 SYGVKD. Trimming took off 4 bases at V and 2 bases at J, with 12 bases between the two ends. The CDR3 reads CAISVVSGPYEQYF. The DNA for the CDR3 is TGTGCCATCAGTGTTGTATCCGGCCCCTACGAGCAGTACTTC.

This clonotype was seen ten or more times. The V gene is TRBV15, the J gene TRBJ1-2, with 8 bases identical to TRBD1. The J segment lost 8 bases and the V segment lost 0 bases, leaving 11 bases of the junction unmatched. Germline CDR1 LNHNV, CDR2 YYDKDF (reference sequence). This CDR3 contains 16 residues. CDR3 sequence reads: CATSRDLAGQGGGYTF. The DNA for the CDR3 is TGTGCCACCAGCAGAGATCTAGCAGGACAGGGCGGGGGCTACACCTTC.

This clonotype was counted at least ten times. The chain has TRBV6-2 or TRBV6-3 and TRBJ2-5; D gene uncertain. Germline V gene lookup returns CDR1 MNHEY and CDR2 SVGEGT. This CDR3 is 14 amino acids long. Deletions cut 0 bases from V and 2 bases from J, with 7 bases between. This CDR3 is CASSYSIVQETQYF. CDR3 nucleotides: TGTGCCAGCAGTTACTCGATAGTTCAAGAGACCCAGTACTTC.

Ten or more counts support this clonotype. The genes are TRBV11-2 and TRBJ2-5; 14 positions match TRBD2. Germline V gives CDR1 SGHAT, CDR2 FQNNGV. The CDR3 is made up of 17 amino acids. With V trimmed by 1 base and J by 5 bases, 6 bases remained unmatched. CDR3 bases: TGTGCCAGCAGCTTAGGAATGACTAGCGGGGGGGCTGAGACCCAGTACTTC. Translation: CASSLGMTSGGAETQYF.

In this sample, this clonotype turned up many times. The CDR3 DNA follows: TGTGCCAGCAGCCGCGACAGGGTGTCCGCCGGGGAGCTGTTTTTT. It yields the protein CASSRDRVSAGELFF. V is TRBV7-2 and J is TRBJ2-2, with 7 positions matching TRBD1. Germline V gene data show CDR1 as SGHTA and CDR2 as FQGNSA. The trim removed 5 bases at V and 6 bases at J, leaving 9 bases unmatched. The CDR3 has 15 residues.

In its sample, this clonotype was seen many times. The chain employs TRBV12-3 or TRBV12-4 and TRBJ2-7, with TRBD1 as a possible D gene (8 bases). Trimming removed 4 bases at V and 6 bases at J, with 22 bases between. CDR3 length: 16 amino acids. Written as DNA, the CDR3 is TGTGCCAGCAGTTCGGGGGGCACAGGGGGTCGTGGCGAGCAGTACTTC. It yields the protein CASSSGGTGGRGEQYF.

This clonotype was counted many times. The chain has TRBV9 and TRBJ2-7, with a possible D match to TRBD2 (6 bases). V dropped 0 bases and J dropped 2 bases, with 6 bases sitting between them. Germline V CDR1 and CDR2: SGDLS, YYNGEE. This CDR3 is 13 amino acids long. In DNA form, the CDR3 reads TGTGCCAGCAGCGTAGCGGGGGCCTACGAGCAGTACTTC. Its translation is CASSVAGAYEQYF.

Ten or more counts support this clonotype. The V and J genes are TRBV19 and TRBJ1-1; no definite D call. V gave up 3 bases and J gave up 11 bases, with 13 bases separating them. CDR3 length: 12 amino acids. CDR1 and CDR2 (germline): LNHDA, SQIVND (reference sequence). The CDR3 coding sequence is TGTGCCAGTAGTATCGGAGGTTTGTACGCTTTCTTT. Residues: CASSIGGLYAFF.

This clonotype has ten or more counts. The rearrangement joins TRBV7-2 to TRBJ2-7; 12 positions agree with TRBD2. This CDR3 has 15 residues. Germline CDR1 reads SGHTA; CDR2 reads FQGNSA. V was clipped by 5 bases and J by 4 bases; unmatched bases: 6. CDR3 sequence: CASSLRTSGEYEQYF. In DNA, the CDR3 is TGTGCCAGCAGCCTGAGGACTAGCGGGGAATACGAGCAGTACTTC. Full variable domain (rest looked up from reference TRBV7-2 and TRBJ2-7): GAGVSQSPSNKVTEKGKDVELRCDPISGHTALYWYRQSLGQGLEFLIYFQGNSAPDKSGLPSDRFSAERTGGSVSTLTIQRTQQEDSAVYLCASSLRTSGEYEQYFGPGTRLTVT.

There are many counts of this clonotype. The rearrangement uses TRBV19 and TRBJ1-5, with D perhaps matching TRBD1 (5 bases). CDR3 size: 17 residues. Trimming took 9 bases from V and 7 from J, leaving 28 bases between them. Germline loops: CDR1 LNHDA, CDR2 SQIVND (reference sequence). Written as DNA, the CDR3 is TGTGCCAGCACAGCCCGGGGAGGGGTTGAGGCAAGCCAGCCCCAGCATTTT. This codes for CASTARGGVEASQPQHF.

This clonotype came up many times. J is TRBJ2-2 and V is TRBV24-1; no clear D. Trimming cost V 4 bases and J 6 bases, with 5 bases left between them. The CDR3 runs 12 residues. The germline V gene encodes CDR1 KGHDR and CDR2 SFDVKD. CDR3 sequence: CATSEGSGELFF. The CDR3 DNA reads as TGTGCCACCAGTGAGGGGTCCGGGGAGCTGTTTTTT.

Many counts were recorded for this clonotype. The chain links TRBV12-3 or TRBV12-4 to TRBJ1-6; D is unresolved. This CDR3 comprises 14 residues. V was pared by 8 bases and J by 0 bases, with 8 bases between. The CDR3: CASCESSYNSPLHF. CDR3 sequence (DNA): TGTGCCAGCTGCGAGAGCTCCTATAATTCACCCCTCCACTTT.

Many counts were recorded for this clonotype. J is TRBJ2-2 and V is TRBV4-2; 7 nucleotides match TRBD1. V shed 5 bases, J shed 5 bases, and the junction held 11 bases outside the gene matches. CDR1 LGHNA and CDR2 YNFKEQ come from the germline V gene. The CDR3 has 16 residues. DNA of the CDR3: TGTGCCAGCAGCATCTCCCACAGGGGAAGGACCGGGGAGCTGTTTTTT. Residues: CASSISHRGRTGELFF.

This rearrangement joins TRBV6-2 or TRBV6-3 to TRBJ1-1; possibly TRBD1 for D (6 bases). CDR1 is MNHEY and CDR2 is SVGEGT in the germline V gene. This CDR3 comprises 13 residues. V lost 10 bases, J lost 5 bases, and 17 bases lay in between. The CDR3 loop reads CAMSGGPRTEAFF. In DNA, the CDR3 is TGTGCCATGAGTGGGGGGCCGAGAACTGAAGCTTTCTTT.

At least ten counts were recorded for this clonotype. The chain couples TRBV6-5 to TRBJ2-2, with 9 bases matching TRBD2. The CDR3 is made up of 15 amino acids. Germline loops: CDR1 MNHEY, CDR2 SVGAGI. J gave up 5 bases and V 2 bases, and 3 bases lay outside the gene matches. Written as DNA, the CDR3 is TGTGCCAGCAGTTACAAGCGGGGGGTAACCGGGGAGCTGTTTTTT. Encoded protein: CASSYKRGVTGELFF.

Ten or more counts support this clonotype. This chain joins TRBV27 and TRBJ1-6, with a possible D match to TRBD1 (5 bases). The germline V gene has CDR1 MNHEY and CDR2 SMNVEV (reference sequence). Trimming left V 7 bases short and J 0 bases short, with 16 bases between. The CDR3 has 17 amino acids. CDR3 region: CASTPGDGSSYNSPLHF. The CDR3 nucleotides are TGTGCCAGCACCCCCGGGGACGGGAGCTCCTATAATTCACCCCTCCACTTT.

This clonotype occurred many times. J is TRBJ2-7 and V is TRBV3-1, with 9 bases identical to TRBD1. The germline V gene encodes CDR1 LGHDT and CDR2 YNNKEL (reference sequence). CDR3 length: 15 amino acids. V lost 1 base and J lost 2; bases outside the gene matches: 3. In nucleotides, the CDR3 is TGTGCCAGCAGCCAAGCCGGGACAGGGCCCTACGAGCAGTACTTC. It codes for CASSQAGTGPYEQYF.